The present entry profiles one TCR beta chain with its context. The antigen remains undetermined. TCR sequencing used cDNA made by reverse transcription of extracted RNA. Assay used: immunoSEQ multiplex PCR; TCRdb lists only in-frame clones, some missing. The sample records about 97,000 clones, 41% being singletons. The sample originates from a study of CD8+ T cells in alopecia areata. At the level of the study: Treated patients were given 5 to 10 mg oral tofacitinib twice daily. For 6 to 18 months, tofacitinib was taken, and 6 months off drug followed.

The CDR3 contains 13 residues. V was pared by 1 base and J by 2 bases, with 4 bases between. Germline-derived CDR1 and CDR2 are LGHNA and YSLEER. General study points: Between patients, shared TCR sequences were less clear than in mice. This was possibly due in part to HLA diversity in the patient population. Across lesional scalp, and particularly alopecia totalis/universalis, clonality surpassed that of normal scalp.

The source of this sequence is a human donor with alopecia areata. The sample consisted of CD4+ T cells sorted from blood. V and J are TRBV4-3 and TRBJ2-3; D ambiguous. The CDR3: CASSQVPTDTQYF. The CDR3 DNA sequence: TGCGCCAGCAGCCAAGTACCCACAGATACGCAGTATTTT.